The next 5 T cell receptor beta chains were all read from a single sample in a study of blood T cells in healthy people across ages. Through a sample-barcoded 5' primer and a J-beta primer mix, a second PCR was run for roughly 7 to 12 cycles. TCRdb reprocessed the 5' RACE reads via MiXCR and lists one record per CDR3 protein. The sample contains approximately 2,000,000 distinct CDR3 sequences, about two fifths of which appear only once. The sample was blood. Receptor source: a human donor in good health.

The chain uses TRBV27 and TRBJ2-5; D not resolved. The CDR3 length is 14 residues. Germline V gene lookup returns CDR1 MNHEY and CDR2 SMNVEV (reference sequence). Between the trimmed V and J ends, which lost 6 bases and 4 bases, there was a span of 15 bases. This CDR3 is CASSINYYRETQYF. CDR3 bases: TGTGCCAGCAGCATCAACTATTACCGAGAGACCCAGTACTTC.

This CDR3 reads CASSQGLIGTQYF. CDR3 DNA sequence: TGTGCCAGCAGTCAAGGGCTGATTGGGACCCAGTACTTC. The chain uses TRBV12-3 or TRBV12-4 and TRBJ2-5; no clear D gene. V lost 5 bases to trimming and J lost 7 bases, with 14 bases between them. This CDR3 region has 13 residues.

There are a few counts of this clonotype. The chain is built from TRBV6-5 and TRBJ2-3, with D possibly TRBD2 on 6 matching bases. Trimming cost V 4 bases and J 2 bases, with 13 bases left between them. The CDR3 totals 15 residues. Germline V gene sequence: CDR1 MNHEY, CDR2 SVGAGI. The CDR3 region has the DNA TGTGCCAGCAGTTTGTCGGGGGACTTCACAGATACGCAGTATTTT. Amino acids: CASSLSGDFTDTQYF.

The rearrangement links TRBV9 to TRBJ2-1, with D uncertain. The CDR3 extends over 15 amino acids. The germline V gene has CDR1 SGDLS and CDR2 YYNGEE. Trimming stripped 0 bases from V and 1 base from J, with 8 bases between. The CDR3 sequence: CASSVEGKSYNEQFF. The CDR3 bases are TGTGCCAGCAGCGTAGAAGGGAAGTCCTACAATGAGCAGTTCTTC.

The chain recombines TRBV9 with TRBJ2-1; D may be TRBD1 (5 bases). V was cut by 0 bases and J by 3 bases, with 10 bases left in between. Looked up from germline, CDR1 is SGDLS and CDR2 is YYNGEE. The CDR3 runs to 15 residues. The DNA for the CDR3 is TGTGCCAGCAGCGTAGACCAGGGCGGCTACAATGAGCAGTTCTTC. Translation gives CASSVDQGGYNEQFF.